What follows describes a single T cell receptor beta chain. Its cognate antigen is unknown. Synthesis of TCR beta cDNA relied on 5'RACE template switching carrying UMIs. Following a re-call of the 5' RACE reads, TCRdb has one entry per CDR3 protein and lacks DNA. This sample's table reports about 260,000 distinct CDR3 sequences. Germline values: CDR1 SGHRS, CDR2 YFSETQ. The CDR3 contains 14 residues. This record belongs to a study of T cells expressing NK-cell markers. Study at large: Seven sequenced donors out of eight were HCMV-seropositive, one seronegative. Regarding the study as a whole: Unclear, still, was the HCMV specificity of the expanded NKG2C+ T cell clones. Dominant NKG2C+ clonotypes accounted for about 1.0-8% of CD8+ T cells in a handful of donors.

The source is a man younger than 35 in good health. The chain has TRBV5-1 and TRBJ1-6; the TRBD1 assignment by TCRdb is unverifiable without DNA. The specimen sequenced was blood T cells: a sorted CD56 or NKG2C T cell subset, CD4+ or CD8+ T cells, or bulk PBMC T cells (not recorded which). The chain's CDR3 is CASSLDAGNSPLHF.